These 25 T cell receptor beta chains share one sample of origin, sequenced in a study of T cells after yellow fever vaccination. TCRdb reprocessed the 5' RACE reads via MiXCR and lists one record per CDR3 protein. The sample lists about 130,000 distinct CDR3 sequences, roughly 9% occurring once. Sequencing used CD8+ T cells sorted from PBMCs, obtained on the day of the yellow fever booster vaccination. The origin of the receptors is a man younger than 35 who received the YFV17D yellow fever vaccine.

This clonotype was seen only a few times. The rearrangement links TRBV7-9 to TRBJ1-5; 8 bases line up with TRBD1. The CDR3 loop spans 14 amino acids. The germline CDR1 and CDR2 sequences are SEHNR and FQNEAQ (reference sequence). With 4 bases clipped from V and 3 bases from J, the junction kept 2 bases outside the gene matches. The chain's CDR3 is CASSSGQVNQPQHF. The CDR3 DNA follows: TGTGCCAGCAGCTCGGGACAGGTCAATCAGCCCCAGCATTTT.

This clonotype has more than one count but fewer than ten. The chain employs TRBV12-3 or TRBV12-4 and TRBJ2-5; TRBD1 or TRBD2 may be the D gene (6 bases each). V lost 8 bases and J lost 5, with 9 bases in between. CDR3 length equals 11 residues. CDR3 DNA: TGTGCCAGCCAAGGGGGGGAGACCCAGTACTTC. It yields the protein CASQGGETQYF.

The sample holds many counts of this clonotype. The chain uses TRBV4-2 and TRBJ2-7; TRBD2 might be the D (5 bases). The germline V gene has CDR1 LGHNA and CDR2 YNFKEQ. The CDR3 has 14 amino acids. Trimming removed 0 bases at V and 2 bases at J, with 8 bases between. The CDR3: CASSQDRGTYEQYF. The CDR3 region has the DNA TGTGCCAGCAGCCAAGATCGAGGGACCTACGAGCAGTACTTC.

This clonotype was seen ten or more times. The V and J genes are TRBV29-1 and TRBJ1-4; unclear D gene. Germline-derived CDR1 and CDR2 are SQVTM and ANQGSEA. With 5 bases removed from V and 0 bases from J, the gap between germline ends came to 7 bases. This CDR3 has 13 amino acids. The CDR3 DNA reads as TGCAGCGTTATCCCCGCAACTAATGAAAAACTGTTTTTT. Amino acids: CSVIPATNEKLFF.

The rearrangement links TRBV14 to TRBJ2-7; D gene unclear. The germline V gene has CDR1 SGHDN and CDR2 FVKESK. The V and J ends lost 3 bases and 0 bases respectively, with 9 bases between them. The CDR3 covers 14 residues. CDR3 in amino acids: CASSQSGFSYEQYF. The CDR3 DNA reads TGTGCCAGCAGCCAGTCGGGTTTCTCCTACGAGCAGTACTTC. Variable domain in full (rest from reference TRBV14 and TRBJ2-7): EAGVTQFPSHSVIEKGQTVTLRCDPISGHDNLYWYRRVMGKEIKFLLHFVKESKQDESGMPNNRFLAERTGGTYSTLKVQPAELEDSGVYFCASSQSGFSYEQYFGPGTRLTVT.

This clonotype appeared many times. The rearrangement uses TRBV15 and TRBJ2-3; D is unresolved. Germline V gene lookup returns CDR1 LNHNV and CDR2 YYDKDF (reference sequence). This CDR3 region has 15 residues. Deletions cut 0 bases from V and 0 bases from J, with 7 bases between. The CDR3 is CATSRDLDSTDTQYF. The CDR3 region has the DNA TGTGCCACCAGCAGAGATCTCGACAGCACAGATACGCAGTATTTT.

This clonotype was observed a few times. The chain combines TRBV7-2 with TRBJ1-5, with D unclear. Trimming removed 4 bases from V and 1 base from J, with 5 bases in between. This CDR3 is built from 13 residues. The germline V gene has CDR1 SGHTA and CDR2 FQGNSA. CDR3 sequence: CASSWVSNQPQHF. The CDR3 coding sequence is TGTGCCAGCAGCTGGGTGAGCAATCAGCCCCAGCATTTT.

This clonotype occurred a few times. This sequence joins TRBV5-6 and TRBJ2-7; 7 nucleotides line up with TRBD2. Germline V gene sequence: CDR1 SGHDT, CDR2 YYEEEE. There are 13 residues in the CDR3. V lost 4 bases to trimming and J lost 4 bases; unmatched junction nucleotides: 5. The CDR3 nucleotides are TGTGCCAGCAGCCGCAGGGAGGGTTACGAGCAGTACTTC. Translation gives CASSRREGYEQYF. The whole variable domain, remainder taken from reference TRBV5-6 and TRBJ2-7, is DAGVTQSPTHLIKTRGQQVTLRCSPKSGHDTVSWYQQALGQGPQFIFQYYEEEERQRGNFPDRFSGHQFPNYSSELNVNALLLGDSALYLCASSRREGYEQYFGPGTRLTVT.

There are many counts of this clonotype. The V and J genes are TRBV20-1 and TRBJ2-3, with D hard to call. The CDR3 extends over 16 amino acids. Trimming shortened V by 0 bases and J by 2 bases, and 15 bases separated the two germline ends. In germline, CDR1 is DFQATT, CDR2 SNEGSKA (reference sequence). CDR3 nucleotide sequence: TGCAGTGCTAGAGATCTGGCAGGTTTCAACACAGATACGCAGTATTTT. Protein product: CSARDLAGFNTDTQYF.

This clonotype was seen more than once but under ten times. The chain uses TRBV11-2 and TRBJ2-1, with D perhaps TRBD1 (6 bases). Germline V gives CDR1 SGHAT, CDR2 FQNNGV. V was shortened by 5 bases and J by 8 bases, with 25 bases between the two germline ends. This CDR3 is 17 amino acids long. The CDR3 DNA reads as TGTGCCAGCAGCCATATCTGGCAGGGGCCCCTTGGGGATGAGCAGTTCTTC. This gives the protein CASSHIWQGPLGDEQFF.

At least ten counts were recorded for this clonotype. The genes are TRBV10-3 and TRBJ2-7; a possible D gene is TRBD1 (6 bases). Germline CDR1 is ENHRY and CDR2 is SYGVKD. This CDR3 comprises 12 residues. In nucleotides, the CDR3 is TGTTGGGGGCAGGGGCCAAGGTACGAGCAGTACTTC. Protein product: CWGQGPRYEQYF.

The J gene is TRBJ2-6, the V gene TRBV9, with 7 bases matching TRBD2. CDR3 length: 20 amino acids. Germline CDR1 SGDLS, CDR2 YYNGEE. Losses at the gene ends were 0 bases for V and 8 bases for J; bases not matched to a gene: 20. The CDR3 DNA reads TGTGCCAGCAGCGTAGCGAGCGGGACCTCCTGGGATTTCGGGACCAACGTCCTGACTTTC. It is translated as CASSVASGTSWDFGTNVLTF.

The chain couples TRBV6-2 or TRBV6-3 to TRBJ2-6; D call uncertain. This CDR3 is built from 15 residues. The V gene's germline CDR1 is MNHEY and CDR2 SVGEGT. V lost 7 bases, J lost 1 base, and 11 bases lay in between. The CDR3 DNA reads TGTGCCAGCAACAGAGACTCATCTGGGGCCAACGTCCTGACTTTC. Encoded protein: CASNRDSSGANVLTF.

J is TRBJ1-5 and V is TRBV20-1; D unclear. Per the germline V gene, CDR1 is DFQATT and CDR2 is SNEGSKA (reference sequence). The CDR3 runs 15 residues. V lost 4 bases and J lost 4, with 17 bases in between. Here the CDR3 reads CSAKPKGMGNQPQHF. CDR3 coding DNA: TGCAGTGCTAAACCGAAAGGGATGGGGAATCAGCCCCAGCATTTT.

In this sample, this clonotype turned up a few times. The CDR3 here is CASSLLVFGEPYEQYV. For the CDR3, the DNA is TGTGCCAGCAGCCTCCTGGTTTTCGGGGAACCCTACGAGCAGTACGTC. The chain has TRBV7-8 and TRBJ2-7; maybe TRBD2 (5 bases). CDR1 SGHVS and CDR2 FQNEAQ come from the germline V gene. CDR3 size: 16 residues. Trimming took 5 bases from V and 2 from J, leaving 19 bases between them.

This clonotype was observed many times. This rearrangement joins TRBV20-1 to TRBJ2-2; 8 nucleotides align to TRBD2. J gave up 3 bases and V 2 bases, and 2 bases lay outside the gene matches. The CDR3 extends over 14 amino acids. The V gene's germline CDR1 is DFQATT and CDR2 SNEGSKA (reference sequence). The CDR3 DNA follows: TGCAGTGCTAGAAGTAGCGGGGACACCGGGGAGCTGTTTTTT. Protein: CSARSSGDTGELFF.

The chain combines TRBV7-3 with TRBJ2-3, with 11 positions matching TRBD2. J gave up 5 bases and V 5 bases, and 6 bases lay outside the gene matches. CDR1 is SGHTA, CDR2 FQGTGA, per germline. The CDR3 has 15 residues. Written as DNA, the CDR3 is TGTGCCAGCAGCCCTAGCGGGGGGTCGTTAGATACGCAGTATTTT. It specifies CASSPSGGSLDTQYF.

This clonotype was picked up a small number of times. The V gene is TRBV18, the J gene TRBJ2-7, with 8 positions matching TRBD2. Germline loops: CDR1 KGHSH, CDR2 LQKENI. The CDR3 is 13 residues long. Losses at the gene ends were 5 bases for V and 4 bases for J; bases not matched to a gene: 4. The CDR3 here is CASSYGGVYEQYF. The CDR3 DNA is TGTGCCAGCTCATACGGGGGGGTTTACGAGCAGTACTTC. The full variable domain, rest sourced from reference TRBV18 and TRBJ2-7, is NAGVMQNPRHLVRRRGQEARLRCSPMKGHSHVYWYRQLPEEGLKFMVYLQKENIIDESGMPKERFSAEFPKEGPSILRIQQVVRGDSAAYFCASSYGGVYEQYFGPGTRLTVT.

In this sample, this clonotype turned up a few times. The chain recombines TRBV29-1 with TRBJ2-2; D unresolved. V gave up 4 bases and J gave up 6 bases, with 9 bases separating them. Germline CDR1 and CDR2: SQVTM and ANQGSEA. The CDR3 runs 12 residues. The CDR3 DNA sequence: TGCAGCGTTGCCGGCTCTTCCGGGGAGCTGTTTTTT. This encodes CSVAGSSGELFF.

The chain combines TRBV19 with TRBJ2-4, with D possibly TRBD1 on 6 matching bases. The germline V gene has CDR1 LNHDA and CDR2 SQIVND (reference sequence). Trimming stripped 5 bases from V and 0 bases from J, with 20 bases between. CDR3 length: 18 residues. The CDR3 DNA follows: TGTGCCAGTAGTTTACAGGGTGGGGATACATTAGCCAAAAACATTCAGTACTTC. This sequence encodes CASSLQGGDTLAKNIQYF.

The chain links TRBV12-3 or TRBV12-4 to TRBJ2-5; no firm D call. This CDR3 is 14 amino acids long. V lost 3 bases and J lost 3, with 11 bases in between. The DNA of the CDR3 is TGTGCCAGCAGTTTCGCAGGAACCGAAGAGACCCAGTACTTC. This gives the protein CASSFAGTEETQYF.

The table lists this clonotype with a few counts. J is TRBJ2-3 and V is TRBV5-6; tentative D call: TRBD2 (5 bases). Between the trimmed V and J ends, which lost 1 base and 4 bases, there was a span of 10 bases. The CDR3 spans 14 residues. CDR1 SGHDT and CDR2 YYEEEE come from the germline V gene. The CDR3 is CASSLSGYADTQYF. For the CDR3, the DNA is TGTGCCAGCAGCTTGTCGGGGTACGCAGATACGCAGTATTTT.

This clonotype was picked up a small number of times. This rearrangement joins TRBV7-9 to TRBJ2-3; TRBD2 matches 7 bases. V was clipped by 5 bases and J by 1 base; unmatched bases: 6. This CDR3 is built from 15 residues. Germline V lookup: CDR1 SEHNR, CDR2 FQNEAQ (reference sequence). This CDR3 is CASSVRDYGTDTQYF. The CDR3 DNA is TGTGCCAGCAGCGTCCGGGACTACGGCACAGATACGCAGTATTTT.

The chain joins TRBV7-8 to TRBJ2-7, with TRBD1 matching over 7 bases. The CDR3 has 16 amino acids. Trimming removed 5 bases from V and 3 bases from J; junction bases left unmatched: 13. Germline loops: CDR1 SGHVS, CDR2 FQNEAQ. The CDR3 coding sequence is TGTGCCAGCAGCATAAGCCGGACAGGCTTATTCTACGAGCAGTACTTC. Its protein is CASSISRTGLFYEQYF.

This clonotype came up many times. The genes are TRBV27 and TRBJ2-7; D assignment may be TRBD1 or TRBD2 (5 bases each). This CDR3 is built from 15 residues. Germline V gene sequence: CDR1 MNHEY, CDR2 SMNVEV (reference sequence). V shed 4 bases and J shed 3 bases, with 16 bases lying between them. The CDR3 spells CASSSPGSPFYEQYF. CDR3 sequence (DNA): TGTGCCAGCAGTTCGCCAGGGAGTCCTTTCTACGAGCAGTACTTC.